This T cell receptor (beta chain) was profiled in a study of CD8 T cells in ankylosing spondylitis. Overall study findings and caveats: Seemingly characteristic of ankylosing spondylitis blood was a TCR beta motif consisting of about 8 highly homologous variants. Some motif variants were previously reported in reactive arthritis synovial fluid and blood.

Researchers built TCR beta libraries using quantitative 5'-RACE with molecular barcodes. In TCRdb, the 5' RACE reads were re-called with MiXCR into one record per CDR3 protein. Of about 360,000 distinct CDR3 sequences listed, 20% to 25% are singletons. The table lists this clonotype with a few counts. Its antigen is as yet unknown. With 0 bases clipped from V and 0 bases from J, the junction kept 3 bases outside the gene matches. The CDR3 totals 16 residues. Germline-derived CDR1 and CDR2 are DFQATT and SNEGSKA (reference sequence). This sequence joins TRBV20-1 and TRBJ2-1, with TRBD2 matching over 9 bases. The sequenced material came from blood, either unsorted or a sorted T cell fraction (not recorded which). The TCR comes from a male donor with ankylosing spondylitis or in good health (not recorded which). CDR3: CSARDPSGASYNEQFF. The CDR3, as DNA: TGCAGTGCTAGAGATCCTAGCGGGGCCTCCTACAATGAGCAGTTCTTC.